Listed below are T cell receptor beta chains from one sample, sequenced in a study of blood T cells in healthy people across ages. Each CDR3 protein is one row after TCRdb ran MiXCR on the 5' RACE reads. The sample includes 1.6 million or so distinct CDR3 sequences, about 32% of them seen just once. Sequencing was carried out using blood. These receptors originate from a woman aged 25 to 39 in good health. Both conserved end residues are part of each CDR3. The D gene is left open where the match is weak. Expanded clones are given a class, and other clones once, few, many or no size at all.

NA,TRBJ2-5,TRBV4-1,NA,CASSQDPTVETQYF,TGCGCCAGCAGCCAAGATCCGACTGTGGAGACCCAGTACTTC
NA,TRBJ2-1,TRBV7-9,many,CASSLGGIVEQFF,TGTGCCAGCAGCTTAGGAGGGATTGTTGAGCAGTTCTTC
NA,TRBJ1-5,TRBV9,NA,CASSVAPSQPQHF,TGTGCCAGCAGCGTAGCCCCCAGTCAGCCCCAGCATTTT
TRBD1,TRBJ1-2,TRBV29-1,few,CSVDGGQTVGYTF,TGCAGCGTTGATGGGGGACAGACAGTTGGCTACACCTTC
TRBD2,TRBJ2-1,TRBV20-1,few,CSARLQGGSHHSYNEQFF,TGCAGTGCTAGGCTCCAGGGAGGGAGTCACCACTCCTACAATGAGCAGTTCTTC
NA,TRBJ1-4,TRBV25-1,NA,CASSEWGYNEKLFF,TGTGCCAGCAGTGAATGGGGTTATAATGAAAAACTGTTTTTT
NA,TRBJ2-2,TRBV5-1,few,CASSLEGNGELFF,TGCGCCAGCAGCTTGGAAGGGAACGGGGAGCTGTTTTTT
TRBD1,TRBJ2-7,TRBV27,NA,CASGSGTGVHEQYF,TGTGCCAGCGGGTCCGGGACAGGGGTCCACGAGCAGTACTTC
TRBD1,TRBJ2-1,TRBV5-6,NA,CASSFRGLRSYNEQFF,TGTGCCAGCAGCTTTAGGGGGCTTAGGTCCTACAATGAGCAGTTCTTC
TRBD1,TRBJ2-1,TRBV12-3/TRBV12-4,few,CASRGDQGVEFF,TGTGCCAGCAGGGGGGATCAGGGGGTGGAGTTCTTC
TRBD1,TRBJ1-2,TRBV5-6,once,CASSLARGQGYGYTF,TGTGCCAGCAGCTTGGCTAGGGGGCAAGGCTATGGCTACACCTTC
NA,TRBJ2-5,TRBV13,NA,CASSLGFAETQYF,TGTGCCAGCAGCTTAGGTTTTGCAGAGACCCAGTACTTC
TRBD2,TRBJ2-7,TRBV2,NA,CASSPRAGVTYEQYF,TGTGCCAGCAGCCCCAGAGCGGGGGTTACCTACGAGCAGTACTTC
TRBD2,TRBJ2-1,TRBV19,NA,CASSKGLAESSYNEQFF,TGTGCCAGTAGTAAGGGACTAGCGGAGAGCTCCTACAATGAGCAGTTCTTC
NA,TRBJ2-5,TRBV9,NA,CASSFRTGQEIQYF,TGTGCCAGCAGCTTTAGGACTGGTCAAGAGATCCAGTACTTC
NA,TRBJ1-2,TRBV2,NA,CASSYRARGYTF,TGTGCCAGCAGTTACAGGGCACGGGGGTACACCTTC
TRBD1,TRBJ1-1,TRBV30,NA,CAWAGQPNTEAFF,TGTGCCTGGGCGGGACAGCCGAACACTGAAGCTTTCTTT
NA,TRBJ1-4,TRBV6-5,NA,CASSYSVANEKLFF,TGTGCCAGCAGTTACTCGGTAGCTAATGAAAAACTGTTTTTT
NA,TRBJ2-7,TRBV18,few,CASSPSDRPHEQYF,TGTGCCAGCTCACCGTCCGACAGGCCCCACGAGCAGTACTTC
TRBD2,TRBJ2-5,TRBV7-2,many,CASSSRTSGGTQYF,TGTGCCAGCAGCTCCAGGACTAGCGGGGGGACCCAGTACTTC
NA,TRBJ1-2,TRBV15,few,CATSRDSLAWDGYTF,TGTGCCACCAGCAGAGACTCCCTTGCATGGGATGGCTACACCTTC
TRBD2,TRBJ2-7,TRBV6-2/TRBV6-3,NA,CANSYPVAGRYEQYF,TGTGCCAACAGTTACCCTGTAGCGGGAAGGTACGAGCAGTACTTC
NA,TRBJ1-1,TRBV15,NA,CTTGRSDSNTEAFF,TGTACCACCGGACGTTCAGACTCGAACACTGAAGCTTTCTTT
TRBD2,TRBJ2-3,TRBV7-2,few,CASSLGRSGGDTQYF,TGTGCCAGCAGCTTAGGTCGGTCGGGAGGAGATACGCAGTATTTT
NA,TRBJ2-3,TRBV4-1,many,CASSQDPGSWIDTQYF,TGCGCCAGCAGCCAAGATCCGGGTTCTTGGATAGATACGCAGTATTTT
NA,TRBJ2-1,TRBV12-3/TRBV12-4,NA,CASTPQGSGYNEQFF,TGTGCCAGCACCCCCCAAGGGTCCGGGTACAATGAGCAGTTCTTC
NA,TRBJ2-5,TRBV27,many,CASSPPAGTQLGETQYF,TGTGCCAGCAGTCCCCCGGCAGGGACCCAATTGGGAGAGACCCAGTACTTC
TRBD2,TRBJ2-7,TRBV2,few,CASSDPGGTFEQYF,TGTGCCAGCAGTGACCCGGGGGGGACATTCGAGCAGTACTTC
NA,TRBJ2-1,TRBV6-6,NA,CASTRGTPNVDEQFF,TGTGCCAGCACCAGGGGGACTCCAAATGTCGATGAGCAGTTCTTC
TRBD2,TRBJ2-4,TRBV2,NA,CASSELGAASGSQSIQYF,TGTGCCAGCAGTGAATTGGGCGCGGCTAGCGGGAGTCAAAGCATTCAGTACTTC
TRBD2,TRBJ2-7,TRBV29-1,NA,CSVLLSLAGNYEQYF,TGCAGCGTTTTACTTAGTCTAGCGGGCAACTACGAGCAGTACTTC
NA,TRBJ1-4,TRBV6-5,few,CASGLIPPRNEKLFF,TGTGCCAGCGGGCTTATCCCACCCCGTAATGAAAAACTGTTTTTT
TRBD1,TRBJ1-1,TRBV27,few,CASSPWDRENTEAFF,TGTGCCAGCAGTCCCTGGGACAGGGAGAACACTGAAGCTTTCTTT
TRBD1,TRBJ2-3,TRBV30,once,CAWSPGQGFTDTQYF,TGTGCCTGGAGCCCAGGACAGGGATTCACAGATACGCAGTATTTT
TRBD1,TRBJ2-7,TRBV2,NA,CASRQGARHEQYF,TGTGCCAGTAGACAGGGGGCTCGCCACGAGCAGTACTTC
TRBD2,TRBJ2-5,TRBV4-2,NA,CASSQAGTSYRETQYF,TGTGCCAGCAGCCAAGCTGGGACTAGCTATCGAGAGACCCAGTACTTC
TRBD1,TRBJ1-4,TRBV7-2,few,CASSATGGGEKLFF,TGTGCCAGCAGCGCTACAGGGGGCGGTGAAAAACTGTTTTTT
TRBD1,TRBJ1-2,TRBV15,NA,CATSKDRDRLGGYTF,TGTGCCACCAGCAAAGACCGGGACAGGTTAGGGGGCTACACCTTC
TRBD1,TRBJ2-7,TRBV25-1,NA,CASSGTGFRPYEQYF,TGTGCCAGCAGTGGGACAGGGTTTCGACCCTACGAGCAGTACTTC
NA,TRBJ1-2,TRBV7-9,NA,CASSPSPGGYTF,TGTGCCAGCAGCCCTTCCCCCGGAGGCTACACCTTC
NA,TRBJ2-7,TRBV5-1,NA,CASSSLDKIYEQYF,TGCGCCAGCAGCTCGTTGGACAAGATCTACGAGCAGTACTTC
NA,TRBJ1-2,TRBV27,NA,CASSPSGSYGYTF,TGTGCCAGCAGTCCGTCGGGGTCCTATGGCTACACCTTC
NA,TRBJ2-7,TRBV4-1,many,CASSQVTRNYEQYF,TGCGCCAGCAGCCAAGTTACCCGGAATTACGAGCAGTACTTC
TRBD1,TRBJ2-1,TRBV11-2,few,CASSFFGTGGSYNEQFF,TGTGCCAGCAGCTTTTTCGGGACAGGGGGCTCCTACAATGAGCAGTTCTTC
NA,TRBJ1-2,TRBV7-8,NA,CAVPRKYSPTANYGYTF,TGTGCCGTACCTAGAAAATACAGCCCTACAGCTAACTATGGCTACACCTTC
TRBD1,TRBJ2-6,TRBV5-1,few,CASRAEGTANSGANVLTF,TGCGCCAGCAGGGCGGAAGGGACAGCGAACTCTGGGGCCAACGTCCTGACTTTC
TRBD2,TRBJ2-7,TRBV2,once,CASRRGARYEQYF,TGTGCCAGCCGGCGGGGGGCCCGCTACGAGCAGTACTTC
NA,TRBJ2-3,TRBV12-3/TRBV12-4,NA,CASRFQNPDTQYF,TGTGCCAGCAGGTTTCAGAATCCGGATACGCAGTATTTT
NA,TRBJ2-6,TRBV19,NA,CASSPQGEAGANVLTF,TGTGCCAGTAGTCCCCAGGGTGAAGCTGGGGCCAACGTCCTGACTTTC